This T cell receptor (beta chain) derives from a study of T cell responses to AZD1222 COVID-19 vaccine. Findings and limits, study-wide: Just a handful of AZD1222 recipients were seropositive at baseline. As reported, nearly half of all spike-specific TCRs target variant regions that are unmutated. The study found vaccine-associated CD4 TCRs spanning spike, dominant at 160-218 and 743-854.

As regards this clone: The antigen remains undetermined.

Sequenced by immunoSEQ multiplex PCR; TCRdb stores in-frame clones only, minus some. The sample includes 130,000 or so clones, about 94% seen only once; the top ten take more than 4.5%. This TCR was sampled from an adult in good health. This specimen consisted of peripheral blood, obtained on day 0 of AZD1222 vaccination.

CDR3 in amino acids: CASSNQQGASTEAFF. The CDR3 region has the DNA TGTGCCAGCAGTAATCAGCAGGGGGCGAGCACTGAAGCTTTCTTT. The V call is TRBV28, the J call TRBJ1-1; 8 bases are a match to TRBD1. The CDR3 extends over 15 amino acids. The germline CDR1 and CDR2 sequences are MDHEN and SYDVKM. J lost 4 bases, V lost 5 bases, and 9 bases had no gene match.